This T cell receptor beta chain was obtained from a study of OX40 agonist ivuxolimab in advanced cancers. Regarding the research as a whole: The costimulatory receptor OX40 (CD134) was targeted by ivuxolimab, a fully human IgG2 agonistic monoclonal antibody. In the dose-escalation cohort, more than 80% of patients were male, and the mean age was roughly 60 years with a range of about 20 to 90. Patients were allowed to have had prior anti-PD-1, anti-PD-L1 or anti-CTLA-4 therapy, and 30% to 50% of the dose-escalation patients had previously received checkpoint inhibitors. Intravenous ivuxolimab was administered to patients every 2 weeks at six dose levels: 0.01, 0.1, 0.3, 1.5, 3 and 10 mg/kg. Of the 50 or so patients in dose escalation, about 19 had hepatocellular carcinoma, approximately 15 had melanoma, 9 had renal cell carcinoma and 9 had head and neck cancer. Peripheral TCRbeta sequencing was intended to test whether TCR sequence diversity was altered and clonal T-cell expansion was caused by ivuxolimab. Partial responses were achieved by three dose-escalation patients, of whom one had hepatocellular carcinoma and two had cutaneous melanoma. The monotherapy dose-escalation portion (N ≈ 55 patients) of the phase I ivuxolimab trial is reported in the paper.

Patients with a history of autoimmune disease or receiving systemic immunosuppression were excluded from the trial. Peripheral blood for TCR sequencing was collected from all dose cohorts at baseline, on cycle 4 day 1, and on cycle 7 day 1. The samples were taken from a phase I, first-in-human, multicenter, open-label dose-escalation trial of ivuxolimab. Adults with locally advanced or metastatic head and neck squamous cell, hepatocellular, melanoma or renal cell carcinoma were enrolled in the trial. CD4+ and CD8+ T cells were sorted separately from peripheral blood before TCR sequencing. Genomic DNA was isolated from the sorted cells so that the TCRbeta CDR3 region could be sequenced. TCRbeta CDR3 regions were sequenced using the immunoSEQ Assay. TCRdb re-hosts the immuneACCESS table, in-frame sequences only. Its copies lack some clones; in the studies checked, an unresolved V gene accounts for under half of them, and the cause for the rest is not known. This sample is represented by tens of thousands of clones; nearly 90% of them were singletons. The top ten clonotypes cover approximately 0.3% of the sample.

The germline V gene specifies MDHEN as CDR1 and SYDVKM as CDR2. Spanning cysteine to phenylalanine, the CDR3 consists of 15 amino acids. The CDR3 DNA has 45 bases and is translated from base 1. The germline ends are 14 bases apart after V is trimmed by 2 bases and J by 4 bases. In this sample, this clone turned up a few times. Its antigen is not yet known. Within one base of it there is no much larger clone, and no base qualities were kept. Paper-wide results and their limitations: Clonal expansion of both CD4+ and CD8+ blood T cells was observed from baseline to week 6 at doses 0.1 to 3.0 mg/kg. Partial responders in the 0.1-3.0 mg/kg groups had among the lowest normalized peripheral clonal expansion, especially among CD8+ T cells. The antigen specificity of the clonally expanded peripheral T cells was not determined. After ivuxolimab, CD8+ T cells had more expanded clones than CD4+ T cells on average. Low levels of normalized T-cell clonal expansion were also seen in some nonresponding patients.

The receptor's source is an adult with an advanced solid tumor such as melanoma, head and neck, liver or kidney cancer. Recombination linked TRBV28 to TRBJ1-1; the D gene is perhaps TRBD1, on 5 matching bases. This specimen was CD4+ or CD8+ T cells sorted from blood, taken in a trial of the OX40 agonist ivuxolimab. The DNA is TGTGCCAGCAGTTTAGAGGGTCGGGACTTCACTGAAGCTTTCTTT. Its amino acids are CASSLEGRDFTEAFF. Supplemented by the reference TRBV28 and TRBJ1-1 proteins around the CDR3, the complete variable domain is DVKVTQSSRYLVKRTGEKVFLECVQDMDHENMFWYRQDPGLGLRLIYFSYDVKMKEKGDIPEGYSVSREKKERFSLILESASTNQTSMYLCASSLEGRDFTEAFFGQGTRLTVV.